Listed below are T cell receptor beta chains from one sample, sequenced in a study of T-cell memory formation after mild COVID-19. TCRdb re-analysed the 5' RACE reads in MiXCR, keeping a single row per CDR3 protein. The top ten clones hold less than 2.5% of a sample with some 270,000 distinct CDR3 sequences, 15% of them seen once. Sequencing used PBMCs or a T cell subset sorted from them (not recorded which). Every receptor here comes from an adult woman who had mild COVID-19 (a few samples of this study predate the infection). Cell type and time point are not known. The CDR3 runs from the conserved cysteine through the conserved F or W. A D gene is named only where the DNA matches it firmly. Rows may omit the clone size; those that give it use once, few, many or a size class.

TRBD2 TRBJ2-1 . TRBV5-1 CASSELADSYNEQFF TGCGCCAGCAGCGAACTAGCGGACTCCTACAATGAGCAGTTCTTC
TRBD1 TRBJ1-2 . TRBV6-6 CASSSRTGGFIYGYTF TGTGCCAGCAGTTCCCGGACAGGGGGCTTCATCTATGGCTACACCTTC
. TRBJ2-7 . TRBV4-1 CASSQPRNSYEQYF TGCGCCAGCAGCCAACCGCGGAACTCCTACGAGCAGTACTTC
. TRBJ1-5 . TRBV7-2 CASSLESSTNQPQHF TGTGCCAGCAGCTTAGAATCCAGTACTAATCAGCCCCAGCATTTT
. TRBJ2-2 few TRBV5-1 CASRQSGTVNTGELFF TGCGCCAGCAGACAAAGCGGGACAGTGAACACCGGGGAGCTGTTTTTT
TRBD2 TRBJ2-1 . TRBV20-1 CSAFQSGRAHEQFF TGCAGTGCTTTCCAAAGCGGGAGGGCCCATGAGCAGTTCTTC
TRBD2 TRBJ2-7 few TRBV12-3/TRBV12-4 CASSLFPSGPYEQYF TGTGCCAGCAGTTTATTCCCTAGCGGCCCGTACGAGCAGTACTTC
TRBD1 TRBJ2-1 many TRBV27 CASSWWNRGLDNEQFF TGTGCCAGCAGTTGGTGGAACAGGGGGCTCGACAATGAGCAGTTCTTC
TRBD2 TRBJ2-5 . TRBV12-3/TRBV12-4 CASSKSSGQETQYF TGTGCCAGCAGCAAATCTAGCGGGCAAGAGACCCAGTACTTC
. TRBJ1-3 . TRBV18 CASSPPMGRTSGNTIYF TGTGCCAGCTCACCACCGATGGGACGGACCTCTGGAAACACCATATATTTT
. TRBJ2-5 few TRBV18 CASSPRGATQYF TGTGCCAGCTCGCCCCGCGGGGCGACCCAGTACTTC
. TRBJ1-5 many TRBV7-6 CASSPSTGGMDQPQHF TGTGCCAGCAGCCCCAGCACGGGGGGCATGGATCAGCCCCAGCATTTT
TRBD1 TRBJ2-4 many TRBV12-3/TRBV12-4 CASSEGLGGTDKNIQYF TGTGCCAGCAGTGAGGGTTTGGGTGGGACAGACAAAAACATTCAGTACTTC
. TRBJ1-5 . TRBV20-1 CSARQQSNQPQHF TGCAGTGCTAGACAGCAAAGCAATCAGCCCCAGCATTTT
. TRBJ2-2 few TRBV6-6 CASSYSPGRFSGELFF TGTGCCAGCAGTTACTCTCCAGGGCGATTTTCCGGGGAGCTGTTTTTT
. TRBJ2-7 few TRBV4-3 CASSQGFPPYEQYF TGCGCCAGCAGCCAGGGCTTCCCCCCCTACGAGCAGTACTTC
. TRBJ1-6 few TRBV2 CASRGAFRDSPLHF TGTGCCAGCAGGGGGGCCTTCCGAGACTCACCCCTCCACTTT
TRBD1 TRBJ2-5 . TRBV11-2 CASSPGQGSTQYF TGTGCCAGCAGCCCAGGACAGGGGTCCACCCAGTACTTC
TRBD1 TRBJ1-3 . TRBV5-1 CASSPMDRGLGNTIYF TGCGCCAGCAGCCCGATGGACAGGGGGCTCGGAAACACCATATATTTT
. TRBJ2-7 many TRBV27 CASSPPGRGEQYF TGTGCCAGCAGTCCCCCCGGCCGGGGGGAGCAGTACTTC
. TRBJ1-5 . TRBV18 CPSSPGQGNNQPQHF TGCCCCAGCTCACCAGGCCAGGGGAACAATCAGCCCCAGCATTTT
. TRBJ2-3 few TRBV7-9 CASSRPAFTDTQYF TGTGCCAGCAGCCGCCCAGCTTTCACAGATACGCAGTATTTT
. TRBJ2-1 few TRBV27 CASSLGANSYNEQFF TGTGCCAGCAGTTTAGGGGCTAACTCCTACAATGAGCAGTTCTTC
. TRBJ1-2 few TRBV5-5 CASSGTARGLDGYTF TGTGCCAGCAGCGGAACCGCCAGGGGACTGGATGGCTACACCTTC
TRBD1 TRBJ2-3 many TRBV5-5 CASSRRTGRTDTQYF TGTGCCAGCAGCCGCCGGACAGGACGGACAGATACGCAGTATTTT
. TRBJ2-3 few TRBV9 CASSVAVTTTDTQYF TGTGCCAGCAGCGTAGCGGTTACGACCACAGATACGCAGTATTTT
. TRBJ2-7 . TRBV30 CAWSVPRGGQYF TGTGCCTGGAGTGTACCCAGGGGCGGGCAGTACTTC
. TRBJ2-1 few TRBV3-1 CASSQWGYNEQFF TGTGCCAGCAGCCAATGGGGTTACAATGAGCAGTTCTTC
TRBD2 TRBJ2-1 many TRBV7-9 CASSLGTSAYNEQFF TGTGCCAGCAGCTTAGGGACTAGCGCGTACAATGAGCAGTTCTTC
. TRBJ2-7 few TRBV15 CATSRVRSYEQYF TGTGCCACCAGCAGAGTCAGGAGCTACGAGCAGTACTTC
. TRBJ1-5 . TRBV5-1 CASSLGVGLNQPQHF TGCGCCAGCAGCTTGGGGGTGGGACTCAATCAGCCCCAGCATTTT
. TRBJ1-4 . TRBV14 CASSQPRLTNEKLFF TGTGCCAGCAGCCAACCCCGACTAACTAATGAAAAACTGTTTTTT
. TRBJ1-6 few TRBV5-6 CASSLTGSSPLHF TGTGCCAGCAGCTTAACAGGGAGTTCACCCCTCCACTTT
. TRBJ2-2 . TRBV18 CASSPRTDTGELFF TGTGCCAGCTCACCACGGACCGACACCGGGGAGCTGTTTTTT
. TRBJ2-6 many TRBV7-3 CASSSQLSGANVLTF TGTGCCAGCAGCTCTCAGTTATCCGGGGCCAACGTCCTGACTTTC
. TRBJ1-2 . TRBV20-1 CSAKKEGLRGYTF TGCAGTGCTAAGAAGGAAGGGCTTCGTGGCTACACCTTC
TRBD2 TRBJ2-2 many TRBV19 CASRLAGLNTGELFF TGTGCCAGCCGACTAGCGGGCTTGAACACCGGGGAGCTGTTTTTT
TRBD1 TRBJ2-7 few TRBV7-9 CASSLQGVYSYEQYF TGTGCCAGCAGCTTGCAGGGGGTATACTCCTACGAGCAGTACTTC
. TRBJ2-2 many TRBV12-3/TRBV12-4 CASAATPGELFF TGTGCCTCGGCGGCTACCCCCGGGGAGCTGTTTTTT
. TRBJ2-7 . TRBV5-1 CASRGSGVEQYF TGCGCCAGCAGGGGATCGGGTGTCGAGCAGTACTTC
. TRBJ2-3 . TRBV30 CAWSPQGKAQYF TGTGCCTGGAGTCCACAAGGGAAGGCGCAGTATTTT
TRBD2 TRBJ2-7 . TRBV12-3/TRBV12-4 CASSSGLAGKQYF TGTGCCAGCAGTTCCGGACTAGCGGGGAAGCAGTACTTC
. TRBJ2-7 . TRBV7-3 CASSHRSGTGAGEQYF TGTGCCAGCAGCCACCGCTCCGGGACTGGTGCCGGAGAGCAGTACTTC
. TRBJ2-7 . TRBV18 CASSQDRVKGEQYF TGTGCCAGCTCACAGGACCGCGTAAAGGGGGAGCAGTACTTC
. TRBJ2-2 . TRBV6-6 CASRSASQVGELFF TGTGCCAGCAGATCAGCCTCGCAGGTCGGGGAGCTGTTTTTT
. TRBJ1-2 . TRBV4-2 CASSQSPGQTTGYTF TGTGCCAGCAGCCAGAGTCCGGGACAAACAACGGGCTACACCTTC
. TRBJ2-6 . TRBV4-2 CASSQPGHDSGANVLTF TGTGCCAGCAGCCAGCCGGGACACGACTCTGGGGCCAACGTCCTGACTTTC
. TRBJ2-7 few TRBV5-1 CASSPLQGPYEQYF TGCGCCAGCAGCCCATTACAGGGCCCCTACGAGCAGTACTTC
. TRBJ2-1 many TRBV7-8 CASSLGRGGASRGYNEQFF TGTGCCAGCAGCTTAGGACGTGGCGGGGCAAGCCGCGGCTACAATGAGCAGTTCTTC
. TRBJ2-5 . TRBV10-3 CATKAGVQETQYF TGTGCCACCAAGGCCGGGGTTCAAGAGACCCAGTACTTC
. TRBJ2-1 . TRBV30 CAWSVANEQFF TGTGCCTGGAGTGTAGCGAATGAGCAGTTCTTC
. TRBJ2-4 . TRBV5-1 CASSLEGQGAKNIQYF TGCGCCAGCAGCTTGGAGGGGCAGGGGGCCAAAAACATTCAGTACTTC
TRBD1 TRBJ1-2 . TRBV4-3 CASSQVKGAGFGYTF TGCGCCAGCAGCCAAGTCAAGGGGGCAGGATTTGGCTACACCTTC
. TRBJ2-1 few TRBV29-1 CSVGQINELFF TGCAGCGTTGGACAGATCAATGAGCTGTTCTTC